The entry that follows covers one T cell receptor (beta chain) sequence. Its specificity is unknown. The data are from a study of T cells in Graves' hyperthyroidism and ophthalmopathy. Germline assignment: CDR1 MNHNS and CDR2 SASEGT. This CDR3 region has 14 residues. The ends lost 6 bases at V and 4 bases at J; junction bases unmatched: 7. Uncontrolled infections, other autoimmune diseases, pregnancy or lactation led to exclusion of patients. Study results and caveats: Blood also held most thyroid clonotypes expanded beyond 0.001.

Amplified TCR beta CDR3 regions derived from RNA transcripts. A first-round RT-PCR of the TCR CDR3 used the HTBI primer set. TCRdb recomputed calls from the multiplex PCR reads with MiXCR, one row per CDR3 protein. This sample yields around 690,000 distinct CDR3 sequences, of which roughly 17% are seen a single time; 15% to 17% belongs to the top ten. The TCR sequence derives from a middle-aged man with Graves' hyperthyroidism. Sequencing was done on a sample of blood. The chain uses TRBV6-1 and TRBJ1-1, with TRBD1 matching over 8 bases. The CDR3 loop reads CASRPGQDITEAFF. The CDR3 nucleotides are TGTGCCAGCAGGCCGGGACAGGATATCACTGAAGCTTTCTTT.